Listed here are 10 T cell receptor beta chains from one sample, sequenced in a study of shared clonotypes between healthy human individuals. The table came from immunoSEQ multiplex PCR; TCRdb's copy has only in-frame clones and leaves some out. The sample holds 330,000 or so clones; roughly 70% are singletons and the top ten take over 9%. Sequences were obtained from memory CD4+ T cells sorted from blood. Specified subset: CD45RA-negative fraction. These TCRs come from a man aged 25 to 40 in good health.

This rearrangement joins TRBV2 to TRBJ2-7; D is ambiguous. Germline assignment: CDR1 SNHLY and CDR2 FYNNEI. The CDR3 is 13 amino acids. Trimming took off 6 bases at V and 2 bases at J, with 11 bases between the two ends. The CDR3 loop reads CASSLVGTYEQYF. The CDR3 bases are TGTGCCAGCAGCTTAGTGGGGACCTACGAGCAGTACTTC.

Remarks on this clone: The junction shows a germline mismatch at one end, possibly a read error. This chain connects TRBV9 to TRBJ2-7, with D possibly matching TRBD2 (5 bases). Germline V gene sequence: CDR1 SGDLS, CDR2 YYNGEE. The CDR3 has 12 amino acids. CDR3 in amino acids: CASSVVGAAGNF. In DNA, the CDR3 is TGTGCCAGCAGCGTAGTGGGAGCGGCCGGGAACTTC.

The genes are TRBV30 and TRBJ2-5, with a possible D match to TRBD1 (6 bases). This CDR3 has 11 residues. Germline values: CDR1 GTSNPN, CDR2 SVGIG (reference sequence). V was cut by 7 bases and J by 14 bases, with 20 bases left in between. CDR3 sequence: CASIQGSSVYF. The CDR3 coding sequence is TGTGCCTCCATTCAGGGGTCCAGTGTCTACTTC. The full variable domain, rest sourced from reference TRBV30 and TRBJ2-5, is SQTIHQWPATLVQPVGSPLSLECTVEGTSNPNLYWYRQAAGRGLQLLFYSVGIGQISSEVPQNLSASRPQDRQFILSSKKLLLSDSGFYLCASIQGSSVYFGPGTRLLVL.

This clone was counted between two and nine times. The gene calls are TRBV5-1 and TRBJ2-5, with TRBD2 matching over 7 bases. The CDR3 is 15 amino acids. V lost 5 bases and J lost 5; bases outside the gene matches: 12. Per germline, CDR1 SGHRS and CDR2 YFSETQ. For the CDR3, the DNA is TGCGCCAGCAGTCCCCGAGTGGGAGGGGAGGAGACCCAGTACTTC. This encodes CASSPRVGGEETQYF. The variable domain in full, completed from reference TRBV5-1 and TRBJ2-5, reads KAGVTQTPRYLIKTRGQQVTLSCSPISGHRSVSWYQQTPGQGLQFLFEYFSETQRNKGNFPGRFSGRQFSNSRSEMNVSTLELGDSALYLCASSPRVGGEETQYFGPGTRLLVL.

This clone has only a few counts. This rearrangement joins TRBV6-1 to TRBJ1-2, with a possible D match to TRBD1 (6 bases). The germline CDR1 and CDR2 sequences are MNHNS and SASEGT. V was cut by 10 bases and J by 4 bases, with 19 bases left in between. The CDR3 runs 14 residues. CDR3 amino acids: CATTTGITSYGYTF. CDR3 DNA: TGTGCCACCACAACAGGGATAACAAGCTATGGCTACACCTTC.

The CDR3 spells CASRKTGTGRISNQPQHF. The DNA of the CDR3 is TGTGCCAGTAGGAAGACCGGGACAGGGCGAATTAGCAATCAGCCCCAGCATTTT. The chain is built from TRBV19 and TRBJ1-5, with 9 positions matching TRBD1. The CDR3 loop spans 18 amino acids. V lost 6 bases to trimming and J lost 0 bases; unmatched junction nucleotides: 12. Germline CDR1 is LNHDA and CDR2 is SQIVND (reference sequence).

The chain has TRBV30 and TRBJ2-3; D ambiguous. Germline values: CDR1 GTSNPN, CDR2 SVGIG (reference sequence). The CDR3 is 15 residues long. Between the trimmed V and J ends, which lost 1 base and 4 bases, there was a span of 15 bases. The DNA of the CDR3 is TGTGCCTGGAGTGCCAAGGCCCCAAACCCAGATACGCAGTATTTT. Protein sequence: CAWSAKAPNPDTQYF. Full variable domain (missing parts from reference TRBV30 and TRBJ2-3): SQTIHQWPATLVQPVGSPLSLECTVEGTSNPNLYWYRQAAGRGLQLLFYSVGIGQISSEVPQNLSASRPQDRQFILSSKKLLLSDSGFYLCAWSAKAPNPDTQYFGPGTRLTVL.

The chain has TRBV28 and TRBJ1-5; TRBD1 matches 11 bases. The germline gives CDR1 MDHEN, CDR2 SYDVKM. Losses at the gene ends were 6 bases for V and 1 base for J; bases not matched to a gene: 11. This CDR3 spans 18 amino acids. CDR3 amino acids: CASSRTGGGGMSNQPQHF. The CDR3 DNA sequence: TGTGCCAGCAGCCGGACAGGGGGCGGGGGTATGAGCAATCAGCCCCAGCATTTT.

The chain links TRBV4-1 to TRBJ2-7, with 9 nucleotides matching TRBD1. The V segment lost 3 bases and the J segment 5 bases; nucleotides outside the gene matches: 17. The CDR3 is 18 amino acids. From germline, CDR1 is MGHRA and CDR2 YSYEKL. In DNA form, the CDR3 reads TGCGCCAGCAGCCATATAGAGACAGGGGGATCGAGAGGTAACGAGCAGTACTTC. This codes for CASSHIETGGSRGNEQYF.

At least ten counts were recorded for this clone. The rearrangement uses TRBV7-2 and TRBJ2-2; D is perhaps TRBD2 (6 bases). CDR1 and CDR2 (germline): SGHTA, FQGNSA. CDR3 length: 16 amino acids. V lost 4 bases to trimming and J lost 5 bases, with 17 bases between them. CDR3 in amino acids: CASSWGGAGGTGELFF. The CDR3 DNA reads as TGTGCCAGCAGCTGGGGCGGGGCAGGCGGGACCGGGGAGCTGTTTTTT.